This T cell receptor (beta chain) emerged from a study of cytomegalovirus exposure and HLA in healthy donors (dated 2017 in TCRdb). About the investigation overall: In an earlier analysis of 450 to 750 of the donors, approximately 300 Gb of sequence data and 90 million to 130 million unique TCR beta sequences from about 179 million T cells were reported. The study aimed to test whether cataloging public T cell receptors could reveal signatures of past pathogen exposure. An earlier analysis of fewer than 750 of the donors used high-throughput TCR beta sequencing to judge whether each TCR beta V gene segment behaved as functional or pseudogenic. The genetic ancestry cluster associated with self-reported Caucasian donors included about four fifths of the 398 genotyped donors. To study patterns of TCR occurrence, a later analysis re-analyzed previously published TCR beta repertoires from around 700 donors and added high-resolution HLA genotyping. Roughly 300 gigabases of sequencing data and around 90 million unique TCR sequences made up an early release that covered about 640 HLA-typed donors. To predict cytomegalovirus infection status, the study brought together high-throughput TCR immunosequencing, statistical association of individual TCRs with disease status, and machine learning. Both class I and class II loci were covered by HLA typing, at four-digit resolution. Donor age, sex, ethnicity and CMV serostatus were compiled alongside the repertoire data. Five DR-DQ haplotypes were handled as single units for association and clustering because linkage in the cohort was strong. Typing coverage varied by locus: roughly 629-630 donors for A, B, C, DRB1 and DQB1; roughly 500 for DQA1; more than 600 for DPA1; 450 to 480 for DPB1. Using immunosequencing, the study profiled T cell repertoires from 640 or so subjects and related those repertoires to cytomegalovirus serostatus. A later genetic analysis used genome-wide SNP genotypes for about 55% of the 666 donors, treating that subset as a discovery cohort. All discovery cohort repertoires had been generated using a single sequencing platform. A separate validation cohort of 100 to 150 different subjects was used in addition to the roughly 620-subject first cohort. Across about 380 genotyped donors of the cohort, an average of about 220,000 unique TCR beta nucleotide sequences per donor were sequenced, and approximately 19% of those sequences were non-productive. Rather than using new phenotypic data, the later analysis identified candidate immune exposures from TCR beta sequences and from how often those sequences occurred across donors.

In total, 666 healthy bone marrow donors made up the cohort. At the time of sampling, all cohort members were nominally healthy, though unrecorded immune exposures were likely present. The donor tested CMV seronegative, placing the donor among the 350 to 400 seronegative members of the cohort. Each donor provided a peripheral blood sample, and peripheral blood mononuclear cells were used for TCR beta sequencing. Genomic DNA was extracted from the blood cell samples with the Qiagen DNeasy Blood Extraction Kit. The method behind the library was the immunoSEQ multiplex PCR assay. For the multiplex PCR, a mixture combining 60 forward primers for TCR Vbeta segments and 13 reverse primers for TCR Jbeta segments was used. Amplification of the CDR3 region of rearranged TCR beta genes was performed with a multiplex PCR assay on genomic DNA. The amplified TCR beta libraries were sequenced on the Illumina HiSeq System as 87-base-pair reads. Regarding the original processing steps: Across the 500 to 850 repertoires, a later analysis counted roughly 84 million unique TCR beta chains, roughly 11 million of which were shared by at least two donors. Raw reads were error-corrected and collapsed into unique sequences by a nearest-neighbor algorithm in which closely related sequences were merged to remove PCR and sequencing errors. To assign V, D and J gene segments, CDR3 sequences were aligned to IMGT reference sequences. For a sequence to be retained, a match of at least six nucleotides to both a V gene segment and a J gene segment was required. Rearrangements were called productive when the CDR3 lacked stop codons and stayed in frame with V and J; all others were non-productive. CDR3 was defined according to IMGT convention as the region running from the second conserved V-encoded cysteine to the conserved J-encoded phenylalanine. Sequences without an unambiguous match to a single V gene segment were excluded from the earlier analysis of 500 to 700 of the donors. In an earlier analysis of approximately 610 of the donors, V segments were called functional above 56.7% productive rearrangements and were called segregating when the between-donor standard deviation exceeded 5%. A statistical classification framework was developed to diagnose cytomegalovirus status using the catalog of TCR beta chain sequences. V and J gene assignment, in a later analysis, came from comparing TCR nucleotide sequences with IMGT/GENE-DB human TR gene sequences. Using the TCRdist pipeline, a later analysis assigned CDR3 sequences along with most-parsimonious VDJ recombination scenarios. In a later analysis, every TCR beta chain was defined by the combination of its CDR3 amino acid sequence and its V-gene family, and reads without a unique V-gene family were dropped. As a way to deal with suspected cross-contamination and a sequencing artifact, a later analysis dropped roughly 620 nucleotide sequences that were highly shared and had low generation probability. In a later analysis, a clonal expansion index was calculated for each public chain from normalized within-repertoire ranks of inferred template counts. A later analysis computed generation probabilities with a VDJ recombination model fitted to out-of-frame rearrangements, and checked the results against IGoR. In a later analysis, TCR-TCR, TCR-HLA and TCR-CMV co-occurrence was scored with hypergeometric tests, and a repertoire-size bias correction was applied to TCR pairs. False discovery rates were estimated in a later analysis by permuting HLA or CMV assignments 20 times. In a later analysis, co-occurring TCRs were grouped using DBSCAN, with TCRdist sequence similarity added in when clustering inside HLA-allele-positive subsets. Repertoires with fewer than 30,000 or more than 120,000 public chains were left out of co-occurrence clustering, as were a handful of repertoires with anomalous nucleotide sharing. TCRdb took this table from immuneACCESS and kept in-frame rearrangements with V and J called. Such tables lack part of the clones; where checked against another copy, unresolved V genes explain under half of the gap, and the rest is unexplained. V, J and clone size were drawn from that table, and D and trimming were deduced from the DNA. The sample includes under 200,000 clones, with 86% observed a single time. Around 0.34% of the sample goes to the ten largest clones.

General findings and caveats noted by the study authors: According to the authors, the approach could potentially be generalized to other disease states and immunological phenotypes. CMV serostatus was the only immune exposure information available for the cohort. In vitro tests confirmed that a few of the cytomegalovirus-associated TCR beta chains recognize cytomegalovirus antigens. The 87-base-pair reads could not distinguish some IMGT-functional V segments, including TRBV6-2 and TRBV6-3, so those segments were excluded. A later analysis found that TCR association rates varied across HLA loci, with DRB1 alleles showing the most associated TCRs and HLA-C alleles the fewest. HLA typing was unavailable for some donors at each locus, so association tests used only the typed subset. This cohort had only TCR beta chains sequenced, and the lack of alpha or paired-chain data limited which features could be detected. In a later genetic analysis, a missense DCLRE1C variant was associated with V-gene and J-gene trimming of TCR beta chains, and the association was replicated in an independent cohort. A later analysis found that HLA-associated TCR beta chains were more clonally expanded and had lower generation probabilities than equally common non-associated chains. According to a later analysis, most CMV-associated TCR beta chains appeared to be HLA-restricted, and the HLA associations seemed to be driven largely by CMV exposure. Cytomegalovirus status was reported to be diagnosed by the classifier with high specificity and sensitivity in both the original and validation cohorts. Correlated functional status among segregating V segments might be attributable to linkage disequilibrium, but an unknown experimental factor could not be ruled out. A cluster of highly shared sequence variants was judged likely to be a technical artifact of the sequencing pipeline. A further reported finding was that TCR beta sequences accurately predicted the HLA-A and HLA-B alleles for most subjects in the first cohort. In a later genetic analysis, fewer N-insertions in productive TCRs were reported among donors in an Asian-associated ancestry cluster than the approximately 630-donor mean. Roughly uniform sequencing depth across donors was assumed in presence/absence analyses, although this assumption may not hold. Several of the top co-occurrence clusters appeared to be linked to parvovirus B19, influenza, CMV and Epstein-Barr virus, according to a later analysis. Across donors, most TCR sequences were observed very rarely, whereas some public TCRs were present in many individuals. A later analysis associated around 16,000 TCR beta sequences with specific HLA alleles at a false discovery rate of 0.05. Strong co-occurrence of HLA alleles, especially DR and DQ, made assigning TCR associations to individual alleles difficult. A total of about 180 TCR beta chains were listed by the study as associated with cytomegalovirus. Because counts were too low, about 18 rarely observed V segments, including chromosome 9 orphons, were left out of the earlier analysis of 500 to 750 of the donors. In an earlier analysis of around 600 of the donors, most TCR beta V segments were observed in productive rearrangements about 87% or about 30% of the time, broadly matching IMGT annotations.

In the case of this clone: What this receptor recognizes is not known. One junction end disagrees with the germline gene, perhaps due to a read error.

The CDR3 runs 14 amino acids, cysteine and phenylalanine included. The kept DNA is CDR3 alone, 42 bases in frame from the first base. CDR1 SGHRS and CDR2 YFSETQ are derived from the germline V gene. Here the chain combines TRBV5-1 and TRBJ2-5, and possibly TRBD1, on 5 matching bases. The receptor was isolated from a woman in her 30s in good health and CMV-seronegative. Sequencing was carried out using PBMCs. Read as DNA, the sequence is TGCGCCAGCAGCTTGGGACAGACAAGAGAGTCCCAGTACTTC. Its translation reads: CASSLGQTRESQYF.